This T cell receptor (beta chain) was profiled in a study of blood T cell repertoires in COVID-19. J was trimmed by 7 bases and V by 2 bases; bases with no gene match: 7. Germline loops: CDR1 MNHNS, CDR2 SASEGT. The CDR3 has 16 residues. This table comes from immunoSEQ multiplex PCR, and its TCRdb copy is limited to in-frame clones, with some not included. This table holds roughly 330,000 clones, 80% to 90% found once. The origin of this receptor is a woman aged 30 to 39 who had recovered from COVID-19. The sequencing sample was made of PBMCs or T cells enriched from blood (not recorded which). V usage is TRBV6-1 and J usage is TRBJ1-6; 8 bases agree with TRBD1. CDR3 nucleotides: TGTGCCAGCAGTGAATTGGGGGGACAGGTCAATTCACCCCTCCACTTT. This sequence encodes CASSELGGQVNSPLHF.